This T cell receptor (beta chain) was profiled in a study of shared clonotypes between healthy human individuals. The germline V gene encodes CDR1 SNHLY and CDR2 FYNNEI. The CDR3 length is 14 residues. Between the trimmed V and J ends, which lost 0 bases and 3 bases, there was a span of 8 bases. The sequencing of unsorted PBMC DNA took place on ten immunoSEQ deep assay plates. Sequencing used immunoSEQ multiplex PCR; TCRdb keeps in-frame clones, though not all of them. The profile shows some 470,000 clones, about 82% of them singletons. This clonotype originated in a woman between 40 and 55 years old in good health. Some clones in this sample may be carry-over from other donors' samples. The chain carries TRBV2 and TRBJ2-5, with D unresolved. What was sequenced was PBMCs. CDR3 coding DNA: TGTGCCAGCAGTGAAGCGGGCAGCAAAGAGACCCAGTACTTC. It specifies CASSEAGSKETQYF.